Listed below are T cell receptor beta chains from one sample, sequenced in a study of T-cell memory formation after mild COVID-19. Via MiXCR, TCRdb re-called the 5' RACE reads, giving one row per CDR3 protein. The sample consists of some 210,000 distinct CDR3 sequences, 10% of them appearing once. Sequenced input: PBMCs or a T cell subset sorted from them (not recorded which). These receptors originate from a man aged 18-30 years who had mild COVID-19 (a few samples of this study predate the infection). Cell type and time point are not known. CDR3s include the opening cysteine and the closing phenylalanine or tryptophan. Fields, in order: D gene, clone size, V gene, J gene, CDR3 protein, CDR3 DNA. D genes are given only for firm matches. Where a row states a size, it is once, few, many or the class of an expanded clone; other rows omit it.

D gene: TRBD2
clone size: few
V gene: TRBV24-1
J gene: TRBJ2-1
CDR3 protein: CATSDPRAGGRYNEQFF
CDR3 DNA: TGTGCCACCAGTGATCCTCGCGCGGGGGGGCGCTACAATGAGCAGTTCTTC

D gene: -
clone size: few
V gene: TRBV11-2
J gene: TRBJ2-6
CDR3 protein: CASSLDARFSGANVLTF
CDR3 DNA: TGTGCCAGCAGCTTAGACGCTAGGTTCTCTGGGGCCAACGTCCTGACTTTC

D gene: -
clone size: few
V gene: TRBV7-2
J gene: TRBJ2-3
CDR3 protein: CASSLGLTQTDTQYF
CDR3 DNA: TGTGCCAGCAGCTTGGGACTTACACAAACAGATACGCAGTATTTT

D gene: -
clone size: -
V gene: TRBV12-5
J gene: TRBJ1-1
CDR3 protein: CASGFVSSRDGAFF
CDR3 DNA: TGTGCTAGTGGTTTCGTAAGTAGCAGAGATGGGGCTTTCTTT

D gene: -
clone size: -
V gene: TRBV7-9
J gene: TRBJ1-4
CDR3 protein: CASTRTNEKLFF
CDR3 DNA: TGTGCCAGCACTCGCACGAATGAAAAACTGTTTTTT

D gene: -
clone size: few
V gene: TRBV12-3/TRBV12-4
J gene: TRBJ1-2
CDR3 protein: CASSPGQGPGYTF
CDR3 DNA: TGTGCCAGTTCCCCCGGGCAGGGGCCTGGCTACACCTTC

D gene: -
clone size: few
V gene: TRBV5-6
J gene: TRBJ1-3
CDR3 protein: CASSLVGSYGNTIYF
CDR3 DNA: TGTGCCAGCAGCTTGGTCGGCAGCTATGGAAACACCATATATTTT

D gene: -
clone size: few
V gene: TRBV7-7
J gene: TRBJ2-2
CDR3 protein: CASSLNGVNTGELFF
CDR3 DNA: TGTGCTAGCAGCTTAAATGGAGTTAACACCGGGGAGCTGTTTTTT

D gene: -
clone size: few
V gene: TRBV7-6
J gene: TRBJ2-5
CDR3 protein: CASSSSYLKETQYF
CDR3 DNA: TGTGCCAGCAGCTCTTCCTACTTAAAAGAGACCCAGTACTTC

D gene: -
clone size: once
V gene: TRBV20-1
J gene: TRBJ2-5
CDR3 protein: CSAITAGETQYF
CDR3 DNA: TGCAGTGCTATTACAGCCGGAGAGACCCAGTACTTC

D gene: -
clone size: -
V gene: TRBV6-2/TRBV6-3
J gene: TRBJ2-2
CDR3 protein: CASSYDSRNTGELFF
CDR3 DNA: TGTGCCAGCAGTTACGATTCACGGAATACCGGGGAGCTGTTTTTT

D gene: TRBD2
clone size: -
V gene: TRBV18
J gene: TRBJ2-3
CDR3 protein: CASSQGLATDTQYF
CDR3 DNA: TGTGCCAGCTCACAAGGACTAGCGACAGATACGCAGTATTTT

D gene: TRBD2
clone size: -
V gene: TRBV27
J gene: TRBJ2-5
CDR3 protein: CASPGGGHEETQYF
CDR3 DNA: TGTGCCAGCCCTGGCGGGGGGCACGAAGAGACCCAGTACTTC

D gene: -
clone size: few
V gene: TRBV5-1
J gene: TRBJ1-3
CDR3 protein: CASSLPTGLSGNTIYF
CDR3 DNA: TGCGCCAGCAGCCTCCCGACAGGATTGTCTGGAAACACCATATATTTT

D gene: -
clone size: -
V gene: TRBV20-1
J gene: TRBJ1-1
CDR3 protein: CSAGDRRLQAFF
CDR3 DNA: TGCAGTGCTGGTGACAGGCGGCTTCAAGCTTTCTTT

D gene: -
clone size: few
V gene: TRBV18
J gene: TRBJ2-2
CDR3 protein: CASSPQGIDYGELFF
CDR3 DNA: TGTGCCAGCTCACCTCAAGGGATAGACTACGGGGAGCTGTTTTTT

D gene: TRBD1
clone size: many
V gene: TRBV2
J gene: TRBJ1-1
CDR3 protein: CASSPRQGSTEAFF
CDR3 DNA: TGTGCCAGCAGTCCCCGACAGGGGAGCACTGAAGCTTTCTTT

D gene: -
clone size: few
V gene: TRBV5-5
J gene: TRBJ1-5
CDR3 protein: CASSFRTGFSSNQPQHF
CDR3 DNA: TGTGCCAGCAGCTTTAGAACAGGGTTTTCTAGCAATCAGCCCCAGCATTTT

D gene: TRBD1
clone size: -
V gene: TRBV7-8
J gene: TRBJ1-2
CDR3 protein: CASSLDIGGGYGYTF
CDR3 DNA: TGTGCCAGCAGCTTAGATATAGGGGGCGGCTATGGCTACACCTTC

D gene: -
clone size: few
V gene: TRBV4-3
J gene: TRBJ1-2
CDR3 protein: CASSHTGLVGGYTF
CDR3 DNA: TGCGCCAGCAGCCATACAGGGCTGGTGGGGGGCTACACCTTC

D gene: TRBD1
clone size: -
V gene: TRBV4-3
J gene: TRBJ1-2
CDR3 protein: CASSHPDRDYGYTF
CDR3 DNA: TGCGCCAGCAGCCACCCGGACAGGGACTATGGCTACACCTTC

D gene: -
clone size: few
V gene: TRBV7-9
J gene: TRBJ1-1
CDR3 protein: CASSLRIDTEAFF
CDR3 DNA: TGTGCCAGCAGCTTGCGGATTGACACTGAAGCTTTCTTT

D gene: TRBD1
clone size: few
V gene: TRBV7-2
J gene: TRBJ2-4
CDR3 protein: CASSSQQGRLGKNIQYF
CDR3 DNA: TGTGCCAGCAGCAGCCAACAGGGGCGGCTAGGCAAAAACATTCAGTACTTC

D gene: -
clone size: many
V gene: TRBV5-1
J gene: TRBJ1-2
CDR3 protein: CASSSGHDGYTF
CDR3 DNA: TGCGCCAGCAGCTCAGGACATGATGGCTACACCTTC

D gene: TRBD1
clone size: many
V gene: TRBV5-1
J gene: TRBJ1-2
CDR3 protein: CATQTGESGYGYTF
CDR3 DNA: TGCGCCACCCAAACAGGGGAGAGCGGCTATGGCTACACCTTC

D gene: -
clone size: many
V gene: TRBV9
J gene: TRBJ2-1
CDR3 protein: CASSVGGAALKSSYNEQFF
CDR3 DNA: TGTGCCAGCAGCGTAGGTGGGGCCGCCCTAAAAAGCTCCTACAATGAGCAGTTCTTC

D gene: -
clone size: many
V gene: TRBV7-2
J gene: TRBJ2-1
CDR3 protein: CASSQAVGSYNEQFF
CDR3 DNA: TGTGCCAGCAGCCAAGCGGTCGGGTCCTACAATGAGCAGTTCTTC

D gene: TRBD1
clone size: few
V gene: TRBV20-1
J gene: TRBJ1-4
CDR3 protein: CSANDRDRRYEKLFF
CDR3 DNA: TGCAGTGCAAACGACCGGGACAGGCGGTATGAAAAACTGTTTTTT

D gene: TRBD1
clone size: many
V gene: TRBV5-1
J gene: TRBJ2-7
CDR3 protein: CASSLMGQSMSEQYF
CDR3 DNA: TGCGCCAGCAGCTTGATGGGACAGTCAATGAGTGAGCAGTACTTC

D gene: -
clone size: -
V gene: TRBV6-2/TRBV6-3
J gene: TRBJ1-1
CDR3 protein: CASSYPRRSDTEAFF
CDR3 DNA: TGTGCCAGCAGTTATCCCCGACGGTCGGACACTGAAGCTTTCTTT

D gene: TRBD2
clone size: -
V gene: TRBV12-3/TRBV12-4
J gene: TRBJ2-3
CDR3 protein: CASRMTSGGDTQYF
CDR3 DNA: TGTGCCAGCAGGATGACTAGCGGGGGGGATACGCAGTATTTT

D gene: TRBD2
clone size: few
V gene: TRBV9
J gene: TRBJ2-5
CDR3 protein: CASSDGGEETQYF
CDR3 DNA: TGTGCCAGCAGCGACGGGGGGGAAGAGACCCAGTACTTC

D gene: -
clone size: -
V gene: TRBV7-2
J gene: TRBJ2-5
CDR3 protein: CASSFRRAAQETQYF
CDR3 DNA: TGTGCCAGCAGCTTTCGAAGGGCGGCGCAAGAGACCCAGTACTTC

D gene: -
clone size: -
V gene: TRBV3-1
J gene: TRBJ1-1
CDR3 protein: CASSQASKPHTEAFF
CDR3 DNA: TGTGCCAGCAGCCAAGCGTCCAAGCCCCACACTGAAGCTTTCTTT

D gene: TRBD1
clone size: few
V gene: TRBV7-9
J gene: TRBJ1-1
CDR3 protein: CASSLGTGDTEAFF
CDR3 DNA: TGTGCCAGCAGCTTAGGGACAGGGGACACTGAAGCTTTCTTT

D gene: TRBD1
clone size: -
V gene: TRBV12-3/TRBV12-4
J gene: TRBJ1-1
CDR3 protein: CASQGQGNTEAFF
CDR3 DNA: TGTGCCAGCCAGGGACAGGGAAACACTGAAGCTTTCTTT

D gene: -
clone size: -
V gene: TRBV20-1
J gene: TRBJ1-2
CDR3 protein: CSGSTGNYGYTF
CDR3 DNA: TGCAGTGGATCCACAGGGAACTATGGCTACACCTTC

D gene: -
clone size: many
V gene: TRBV5-4
J gene: TRBJ2-3
CDR3 protein: CASSPKDRSTDTQYF
CDR3 DNA: TGTGCCAGCAGTCCGAAGGACAGAAGCACAGATACGCAGTATTTT

D gene: -
clone size: -
V gene: TRBV7-3
J gene: TRBJ2-1
CDR3 protein: CASSLTSQGGHNEQFF
CDR3 DNA: TGTGCCAGCAGCTTAACGTCCCAGGGTGGGCACAATGAGCAGTTCTTC

D gene: TRBD2
clone size: -
V gene: TRBV14
J gene: TRBJ2-7
CDR3 protein: CASSQRSGVLTYEQYF
CDR3 DNA: TGTGCCAGCAGCCAACGTAGCGGGGTCCTAACCTACGAGCAGTACTTC